This entry lists 11 T cell receptor beta chains sequenced from one sample in a study of CD8 T cells in Susac syndrome. cDNA came from roughly 0.47 to 1 ug RNA primed by random hexamers. TCRdb fed the immunoSEQ multiplex PCR reads into MiXCR, producing one record per CDR3 protein. The sample has tens of thousands of distinct CDR3 sequences; around 96% are singletons. The specimen was CD8+ T cells from PBMCs. Receptors originate from a human donor with Susac syndrome.

This chain joins TRBV6-5 and TRBJ2-7; no clear D gene. This CDR3 has 15 amino acids. Germline V gene sequence: CDR1 MNHEY, CDR2 SVGAGI. Trimming removed 5 bases at V and 4 bases at J, with 18 bases between. CDR3 residues: CASSIRAAQWYEQYF. CDR3 in DNA: TGTGCCAGCAGTATACGAGCAGCCCAGTGGTACGAGCAGTACTTC.

A remark on this clonotype: The junction differs from germline at one of its ends, possibly a read error. This chain uses TRBV30 with TRBJ1-2; a possible D gene is TRBD1 (5 bases). There are 16 residues in the CDR3. Germline V lookup: CDR1 GTSNPN, CDR2 SVGIG (reference sequence). The CDR3 loop is CAWNGNWGKDNYSYTF. CDR3 DNA sequence: TGTGCCTGGAATGGTAATTGGGGCAAAGATAACTATAGCTACACCTTC.

V gene TRBV12-3 or TRBV12-4 combines with J gene TRBJ2-5; TRBD2 matches at 8 bases. This CDR3 has 15 residues. The V gene end was trimmed by 6 bases and the J gene end by 5 bases; junction bases not matched to a gene: 11. The CDR3 nucleotides read TGTGCCAGCAGACTCCCGGGGGGGCCTGATGAGACCCAGTACTTC. It yields the protein CASRLPGGPDETQYF.

The chain employs TRBV20-1 and TRBJ1-6; D gene ambiguous. There are 15 residues in the CDR3. Trimming removed 3 bases at V and 4 bases at J, with 13 bases between. Germline V CDR1 and CDR2: DFQATT, SNEGSKA (reference sequence). DNA for the CDR3: TGCAGTGCTAGCATTAATTCCGGGTATAATTCACCCCTCCACTTT. It encodes CSASINSGYNSPLHF.

The rearrangement uses TRBV4-3 and TRBJ2-3, with TRBD2 as a possible D gene (6 bases). With 0 bases removed from V and 0 bases from J, the gap between germline ends came to 10 bases. Germline loops: CDR1 LGHNA, CDR2 YSLEER. The CDR3 length is 16 residues. Written as DNA, the CDR3 is TGCGCCAGCAGCCAAGAGGTAGCGGATAGCACAGATACGCAGTATTTT. It yields the protein CASSQEVADSTDTQYF.

CDR3 sequence: CASSQPGRNEKLFF. Here the CDR3 DNA reads TGCGCCAGCAGCCAACCCGGACGAAATGAAAAACTGTTTTTT. The V call is TRBV4-1, the J call TRBJ1-4, with no clear D. V was shortened by 2 bases and J by 5 bases, with 9 bases between the two germline ends. This CDR3 contains 14 residues. CDR1 is MGHRA and CDR2 is YSYEKL in the germline V gene.

In its sample, this clonotype was seen a few times. The V and J genes are TRBV19 and TRBJ1-5; D might be TRBD1 (5 bases). V shed 5 bases and J shed 7 bases, with 12 bases lying between them. In germline, CDR1 is LNHDA, CDR2 SQIVND (reference sequence). The CDR3 has 13 residues. The CDR3 loop is CASSEGRGQPQHF. As DNA, the CDR3 is TGTGCCAGTAGTGAGGGACGGGGCCAGCCCCAGCATTTT.

The V gene is TRBV20-1, the J gene TRBJ2-1; TRBD2 agrees at 10 bases. The CDR3 loop spans 15 amino acids. Germline CDR1 is DFQATT and CDR2 is SNEGSKA (reference sequence). V dropped 0 bases and J dropped 5; count of bases not matched to a gene: 4. CDR3 in amino acids: CSARERTSGDNEQFF. The CDR3 DNA is TGCAGTGCTAGAGAAAGGACTAGCGGCGACAATGAGCAGTTCTTC.

This chain connects TRBV5-6 to TRBJ2-1, with 7 bases lining up with TRBD1. CDR3 length equals 16 residues. In germline, CDR1 is SGHDT, CDR2 YYEEEE. Trimming took 3 bases from V and 2 from J; bases not matched to a gene: 8. For the CDR3, the DNA is TGTGCCAGCAGCTCTGAGGACAGGTTCGCCTACAATGAGCAGTTCTTC. Translation gives CASSSEDRFAYNEQFF.

The gene calls are TRBV7-9 and TRBJ2-5, with no clear D. With 4 bases removed from V and 5 bases from J, the gap between germline ends came to 14 bases. This CDR3 spans 14 amino acids. Germline CDR1 is SEHNR and CDR2 is FQNEAQ (reference sequence). As DNA, the CDR3 is TGTGCCAGCAGCTCCACCTCCACCTGGGAGACCCAGTACTTC. Its protein product is CASSSTSTWETQYF.

The chain couples TRBV29-1 to TRBJ1-5; D not resolved. The length of the CDR3 is 13 residues. V was shortened by 3 bases and J by 1 base, with 7 bases between the two germline ends. Looked up from germline, CDR1 is SQVTM and CDR2 is ANQGSEA. The CDR3 region has the DNA TGCAGCGTTGAGGAGGCAAGCAATCAGCCCCAGCATTTT. It codes for CSVEEASNQPQHF. The variable domain in full, completed from reference TRBV29-1 and TRBJ1-5, reads SAVISQKPSRDICQRGTSLTIQCQVDSQVTMMFWYRQQPGQSLTLIATANQGSEATYESGFVIDKFPISRPNLTFSTLTVSNMSPEDSSIYLCSVEEASNQPQHFGDGTRLSIL.